This TCR beta chain was identified during a study of CD8 T cells in ankylosing spondylitis. Study-wide results and caveats: Researchers reportedly found disease-linked clones significantly enriched in matched ankylosing spondylitis synovial fluid. Past research had described some motif variants in reactive arthritis synovial fluid and blood.

This CDR3 spans 13 amino acids. Trimming pared 10 bases from V and 7 bases from J, leaving 19 bases between. Construction of TCR beta libraries was performed using quantitative 5'-RACE with molecular barcodes. TCRdb reprocessed the 5' RACE reads via MiXCR and lists one record per CDR3 protein. The sample lists about 110,000 distinct CDR3 sequences; approximately 25% were seen once. As regards this clonotype: Its antigen is not identified.

This sequence joins TRBV12-3 or TRBV12-4 and TRBJ1-1; D is possibly TRBD1 (5 bases). The specimen was synovial fluid, either unsorted or a sorted T cell fraction (not recorded which). The receptor was isolated from a male donor with ankylosing spondylitis. In DNA form, the CDR3 reads TGTGCCACCATGACTTGGCAGGGCAATGAAGCTTTCTTT. Amino acids: CATMTWQGNEAFF.